These 12 T cell receptor beta chains share one sample of origin, sequenced in a study of tumor and adjacent non-tumor tissue in lung cancer. The template was RNA from unsorted bulk tissue. The library came from three nested PCR rounds adapted from ARM-PCR protocols. MiXCR, run by TCRdb on the multiplex PCR reads, gives a single entry per CDR3 protein. The sample records tens of thousands of distinct CDR3 sequences, 55% to 75% being singletons. The material sequenced was lung tumor tissue. The receptor source for this set is a man between 50 and 59 years old with non-small cell lung cancer.

Concerning this clonotype: At one of its ends the junction is not consistent with the germline gene, which may arise from a read error. J is TRBJ2-7 and V is TRBV7-2; TRBD2 agrees at 12 bases. The CDR3 runs to 15 residues. Germline V gene sequence: CDR1 SGHTA, CDR2 FQGNSA. CDR3 sequence: CASSPSGLAGYKQYF. Written as DNA, the CDR3 is TGTGCCAGCAGCCCCTCGGGACTAGCGGGCTACAAGCAGTACTTC.

There are a few counts of this clonotype. This chain links TRBV19 with TRBJ1-5; a possible D gene is TRBD1 (5 bases). The CDR3 is 17 residues long. V was cut by 2 bases and J by 0 bases, with 14 bases left in between. Looked up from germline, CDR1 is LNHDA and CDR2 is SQIVND (reference sequence). The CDR3 bases are TGTGCCAGTAGTATATTAGGACAACCATATAGCAATCAGCCCCAGCATTTT. Protein sequence: CASSILGQPYSNQPQHF.

Remarks on this clonotype: A much larger clonotype is one base distant, so this may be a read error. The chain employs TRBV7-8 and TRBJ2-7; tentative D call: TRBD1 (5 bases). Trimming took 1 base from V and 0 from J, leaving 7 bases between them. This CDR3 comprises 14 residues. In germline, CDR1 is SGHVS, CDR2 FQNEAQ. CDR3 loop: CASSLEDSSYEQYF. CDR3 DNA: TGTGCCAGCAGCTTAGAAGACAGCTCCTACGAGCAGTACTTC.

Comment on this clonotype: Mismatch with germline at one junction end may stem from a read error. The genes are TRBV20-1 and TRBJ2-1; 7 bases align to TRBD1. This CDR3 is built from 12 residues. Germline V CDR1 and CDR2: DFQATT, SNEGSKA (reference sequence). The CDR3 region is CSHSNRGYDQFF. In nucleotides, the CDR3 is TGCAGCCACTCAAACAGGGGTTATGACCAGTTCTTC.

This clonotype was observed many times. This rearrangement joins TRBV5-8 to TRBJ2-1, with D possibly being TRBD2 (6 bases). This CDR3 region has 15 residues. Trimming stripped 5 bases from V and 6 bases from J, with 18 bases between. Germline CDR1 is SGHTS and CDR2 is YDEGEE. The CDR3 here is CASSNYRRVANEQFF. The CDR3 bases are TGTGCCAGCAGTAACTACAGGAGGGTAGCCAATGAGCAGTTCTTC.

This clonotype has just a few counts. The rearrangement joins TRBV2 to TRBJ1-5; no reliable D call. The CDR3 is 13 amino acids. Germline assignment: CDR1 SNHLY and CDR2 FYNNEI. V was shortened by 7 bases and J by 3 bases, with 10 bases between the two germline ends. CDR3 DNA: TGTGCCAGCACCCGGACCCTCAATCAGCCCCAGCATTTT. It translates to CASTRTLNQPQHF. Using reference TRBV2 and TRBJ1-5 for the parts outside the CDR3, the full variable domain is EPEVTQTPSHQVTQMGQEVILRCVPISNHLYFYWYRQILGQKVEFLVSFYNNEISEKSEIFDDQFSVERPDGSNFTLKIRSTKLEDSAMYFCASTRTLNQPQHFGDGTRLSIL.

About this clonotype: The junction departs from the called germline gene at one end, perhaps through a read error. This chain links TRBV4-1 with TRBJ2-1; a possible D gene is TRBD2 (6 bases). Germline CDR1 is MGHRA and CDR2 is YSYEKL. The CDR3 consists of 17 residues. The CDR3 region is CVSSLLETGGVLDELFF. The CDR3 DNA follows: TGCGTCAGCAGCCTTTTGGAGACTGGAGGGGTATTAGATGAGCTGTTCTTC.

This clonotype was observed once. Since a much larger clone is just one base distant, this may be a read error. The CDR3 sequence: CTSSLDGGTGVEKLFF. The CDR3 DNA reads TGCACCAGCAGCTTGGACGGCGGGACAGGGGTTGAAAAACTGTTTTTT. This chain uses TRBV5-1 with TRBJ1-4; TRBD1 matches at 10 bases. CDR1 and CDR2 (germline): SGHRS, YFSETQ. The CDR3 spans 16 residues.

This clonotype was observed once. Given a much more abundant clone one base away, this may be a read error. It is unclear where the CDR3 begins or ends on the DNA, so no DNA is shown, and the CDR3 is as TCRdb lists it. The V call is TRBV12-3 or TRBV12-4, the J call TRBJ2-2. The CDR3 has 15 residues if both end residues are counted. CDR3 region: CASSFLAEWTGELFF.

A remark on this clonotype: Compared with germline, one end of the junction differs, possibly owing to a read error. V gene TRBV6-2 or TRBV6-3 combines with J gene TRBJ1-1; no clear D. Per the germline V gene, CDR1 is MNHEY and CDR2 is SVGEGT. This CDR3 is 11 amino acids long. The CDR3 sequence: CASSYSGEPFF. The CDR3 nucleotides are TGTGCCAGTAGTTACTCGGGTGAACCTTTCTTT.

This clonotype was counted only a few times. V usage is TRBV5-1 and J usage is TRBJ2-7, with TRBD1 matching 12 bases. The CDR3 is 15 amino acids. From germline, CDR1 is SGHRS and CDR2 YFSETQ. The V segment lost 3 bases and the J segment 3 bases; nucleotides outside the gene matches: 4. CDR3 DNA sequence: TGCGCCAGCAGCTCCGGGACAGGGGGCTTCTACGAGCAGTACTTC. Residues: CASSSGTGGFYEQYF.

In the case of this clonotype: It is likely a read error, because the conserved phenylalanine at the end of the CDR3 is missing. The CDR3 reads CASCLRTVGTEAFL. DNA of the CDR3: TGTGCCAGCTGCCTTAGGACGGTAGGGACTGAAGCTTTCCTC. This chain connects TRBV12-3 or TRBV12-4 to TRBJ1-1, with unresolved D. The CDR3 contains 14 residues. Between the trimmed V and J ends, which lost 8 bases and 5 bases, there was a span of 18 bases.